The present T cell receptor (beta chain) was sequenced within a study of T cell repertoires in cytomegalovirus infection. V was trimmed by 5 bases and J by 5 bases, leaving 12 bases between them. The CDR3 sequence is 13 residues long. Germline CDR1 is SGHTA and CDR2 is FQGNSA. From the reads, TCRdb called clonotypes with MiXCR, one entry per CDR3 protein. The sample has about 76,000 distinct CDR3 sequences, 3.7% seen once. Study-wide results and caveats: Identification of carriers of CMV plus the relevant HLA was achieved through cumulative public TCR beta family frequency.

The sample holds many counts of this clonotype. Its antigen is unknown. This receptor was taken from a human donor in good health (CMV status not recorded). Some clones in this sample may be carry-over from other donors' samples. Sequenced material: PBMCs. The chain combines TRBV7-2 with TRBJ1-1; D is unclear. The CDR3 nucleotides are TGTGCCAGCAGCCACGGACCTGGGACTGAAGCTTTCTTT. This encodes CASSHGPGTEAFF. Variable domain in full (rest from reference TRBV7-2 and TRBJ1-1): GAGVSQSPSNKVTEKGKDVELRCDPISGHTALYWYRQSLGQGLEFLIYFQGNSAPDKSGLPSDRFSAERTGGSVSTLTIQRTQQEDSAVYLCASSHGPGTEAFFGQGTRLTVV.